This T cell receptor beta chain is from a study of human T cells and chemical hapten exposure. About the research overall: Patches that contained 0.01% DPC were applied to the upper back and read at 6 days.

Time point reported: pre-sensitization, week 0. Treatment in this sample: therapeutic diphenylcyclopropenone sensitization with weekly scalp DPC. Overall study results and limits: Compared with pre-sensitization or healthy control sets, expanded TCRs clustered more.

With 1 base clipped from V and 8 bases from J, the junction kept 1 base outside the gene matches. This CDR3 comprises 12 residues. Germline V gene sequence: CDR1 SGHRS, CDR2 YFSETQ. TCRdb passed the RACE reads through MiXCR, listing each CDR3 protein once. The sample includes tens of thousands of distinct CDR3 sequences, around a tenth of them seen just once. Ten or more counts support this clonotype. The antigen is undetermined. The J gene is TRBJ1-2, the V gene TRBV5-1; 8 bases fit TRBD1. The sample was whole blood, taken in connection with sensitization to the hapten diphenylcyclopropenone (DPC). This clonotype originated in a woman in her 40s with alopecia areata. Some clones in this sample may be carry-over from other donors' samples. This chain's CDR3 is CASSLTGGGYTF. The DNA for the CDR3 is TGCGCCAGCAGCTTGACAGGGGGAGGCTACACCTTC.